Given below is one T cell receptor (beta chain) in context. This clonotype has just a few counts. Its antigen remains unidentified. Base quality data are lacking; no much larger clone is found one base away. The meaning of the sample's time point label: patch test 2, 6 weeks after DPC sensitization. Read against the paper, the sample's treatment or condition label means: therapeutic diphenylcyclopropenone sensitization with weekly scalp DPC. At every patch-test visit, the blood draw took place before the patch test was put on. To be eligible, patients had to be aged 18 to 70, diagnosed with alopecia and judged suitable for DPC therapy, while pregnant patients were excluded. Total RNA was extracted from unfractionated whole blood collected in Tempus Blood RNA tubes. Sequences MNHEY (CDR1) and SVGAGI (CDR2) are obtained from the germline V gene. Trimming removed 7 bases from V and 4 bases from J, leaving 10 bases between the germline ends. Including the terminal cysteine and phenylalanine, the CDR3 comprises 12 residues. Only the CDR3 DNA stays, 36 bases, in frame from base 1.

This entry is derived from a study of human T cells and chemical hapten exposure (dated by TCRdb to the early 2020s). Regarding the research as a whole: For sensitization, 2% DPC in acetone was applied to a roughly 2 cm by roughly 2 cm area of upper inner arm skin. Throughout the approximately 23-week study period, patients were also given weekly therapeutic DPC doses on the scalp. Patch testing was performed on the upper back with Finn chambers containing 0.01% DPC, and the patch tests were scored after 6 days according to International Contact Dermatitis Research Group standards. The patient cohort, mostly female, included alopecia areata with under or over 50% scalp involvement, alopecia totalis and alopecia universalis. Libraries were pooled for sequencing, and per-sample TCR yields varied mainly because of small differences in library volumes within the pool. Peripheral blood TCR repertoire changes were tracked in vivo in alopecia patients during primary and secondary sensitization to the hapten diphenylcyclopropenone (DPC). Blood samples were taken from patients before sensitization (week 0) and then at 2, 6 and about 24 weeks after DPC sensitization. Nearly 30 alopecia patients provided blood for TCR sequencing at one to four time points (pre-sensitization, 2, 6 and 24 weeks).

Library preparation used RACE. Sequencing relied on a NextSeq 500. During library preparation, unique molecular identifiers were attached to individual cDNA molecules so that TCRs could be counted in a quantitative, reproducible way. Both TCR alpha and TCR beta chains were sequenced from each blood RNA sample. On the authors' methods: A median of roughly 98,000 TCRs per sample was observed, with a range of roughly 23,224 to 750,000. The Decombinator software suite was used to annotate V, J and CDR3 in the TCR reads. Every sample was subsampled to the same number of TCRs (28,000) for the PS versus PT1 abundance plots. TCRs were defined as expanded if absent before sensitization and observed at least eight times at the 2-week time point. The public reads were run again by TCRdb, first through fastp at Q25 and then through MiXCR, and only productive beta chains were kept. Each CDR3 protein gets just one entry, which takes the most common genes and DNA from the rows behind it. In this record, the V and J calls reflect TCRdb's handling and not the investigators' own analysis. This sample is represented by some 100,000 distinct CDR3 sequences; 9% to 9.5% of them were singletons. More than 2% of the sample comes from the top ten.

Results the study describes overall, beyond this receptor: The number of TCRs above 1 in 1000 frequency did not change with DPC sensitization; there was no evidence of global repertoire structure alterations. A positive correlation was found between the number of PT1 expanded TCRs and patch test score, with significance reached at thresholds 8, 16 and 32 but not 4. Repeated subsampling changed both the strength of the expansion versus patch-test correlation and the threshold at which that correlation became significant. Significantly more large CDR3 similarity clusters were formed by expanded TCRs than by pre-sensitization or healthy control sets, consistent with antigen-driven responses. Because all patients had alopecia, a presumed autoimmune disease, the immune response of the patients might differ from that of healthy individuals.

Sequences were derived from whole blood, sampled in connection with sensitization to the hapten diphenylcyclopropenone (DPC). The chain uses TRBV6-5 and TRBJ1-2; no D gene can be assigned with confidence. The sequence was collected from a woman in her 40s with alopecia areata. Some clones in this sample may be carry-over from other donors' samples. The CDR3 protein: CASTNGRYGYTF. The base sequence is TGTGCCAGCACCAACGGCCGCTATGGCTACACCTTC.